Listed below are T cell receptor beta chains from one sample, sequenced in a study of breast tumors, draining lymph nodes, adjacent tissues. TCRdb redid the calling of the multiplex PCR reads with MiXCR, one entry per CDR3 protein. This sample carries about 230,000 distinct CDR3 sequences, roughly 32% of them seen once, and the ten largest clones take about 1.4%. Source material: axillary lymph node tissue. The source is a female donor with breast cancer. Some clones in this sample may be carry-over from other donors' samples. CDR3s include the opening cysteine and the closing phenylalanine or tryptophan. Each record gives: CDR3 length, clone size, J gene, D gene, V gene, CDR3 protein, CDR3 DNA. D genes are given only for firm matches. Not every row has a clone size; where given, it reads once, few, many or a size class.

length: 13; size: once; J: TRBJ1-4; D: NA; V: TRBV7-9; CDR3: CASSPQGIGKLFF; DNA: TGTGCCAGCAGCCCCCAGGGGATTGGAAAACTGTTTTTT
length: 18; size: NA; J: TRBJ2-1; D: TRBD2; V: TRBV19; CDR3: CASKSGTSGGQAYNEQFF; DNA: TGTGCCAGTAAATCGGGGACTAGCGGGGGGCAAGCCTACAATGAGCAGTTCTTC
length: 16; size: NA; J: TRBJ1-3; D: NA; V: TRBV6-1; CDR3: CATSEDTGTGGNTIYF; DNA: TGTGCCACCAGTGAGGACACGGGAACGGGAGGAAACACCATATATTTT
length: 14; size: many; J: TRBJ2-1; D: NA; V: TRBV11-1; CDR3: CASSTLGVLNEQFF; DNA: TGTGCCAGCAGCACACTAGGAGTCCTCAATGAGCAGTTCTTC
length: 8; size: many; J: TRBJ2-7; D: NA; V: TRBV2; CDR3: CASSDRSF; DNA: TGTGCCAGCAGTGACCGATCTTTC
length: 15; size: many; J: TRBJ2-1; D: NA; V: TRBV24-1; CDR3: CATSGYGSSYNEQFF; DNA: TGTGCCACCAGTGGCTACGGGAGCTCCTACAATGAGCAGTTCTTC
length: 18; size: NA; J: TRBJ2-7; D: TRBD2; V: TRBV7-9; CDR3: CASSATRLAGGSQYEQYF; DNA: TGCGCCAGCAGCGCAACTCGACTAGCGGGAGGATCTCAGTACGAGCAGTACTTC
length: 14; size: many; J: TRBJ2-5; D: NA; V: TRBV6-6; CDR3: CASTNHNSQETQYF; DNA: TGTGCCAGCACTAACCACAACAGCCAAGAGACCCAGTACTTC
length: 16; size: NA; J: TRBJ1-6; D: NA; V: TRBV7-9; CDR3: CASSLAEGYENSPLHF; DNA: TGTGCCAGCAGCTTAGCGGAGGGATACGAGAATTCACCCCTCCACTTT
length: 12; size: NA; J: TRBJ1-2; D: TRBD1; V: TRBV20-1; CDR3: CSATLDRDGYTF; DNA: TGCAGTGCCACTTTGGACAGGGACGGCTACACCTTC
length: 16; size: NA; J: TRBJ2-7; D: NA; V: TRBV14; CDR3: CASSLVSGGWPFKQYF; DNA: TGTGCCAGCAGCTTGGTCTCTGGCGGGTGGCCTTTCAAGCAGTACTTC